Listed here are 16 T cell receptor beta chains from one sample, sequenced in a study of post-analysis software for immune sequencing data. General study findings and limits: The five TRBV segments detected at higher frequency in patients than in controls included TRBV5-6, TRBV5-1 and TRBV20-1.

Unique-molecular-identifier-tagged TCR beta cDNA libraries were used. MiXCR, run by TCRdb on the PCR reads, gives a single entry per CDR3 protein. The repertoire holds 650,000 to 850,000 distinct CDR3 sequences, around 46% seen once, with just under 5% in the top ten. These receptors are not linked to any known antigen. What was sequenced was blood. Every receptor here comes from a girl aged 5-17 years with multiple sclerosis.

The chain recombines TRBV7-9 with TRBJ1-1, with a tentative D call TRBD1 (6 bases). V gave up 7 bases and J gave up 6 bases, with 18 bases separating them. The germline V gene has CDR1 SEHNR and CDR2 FQNEAQ (reference sequence). CDR3 length: 14 residues. The CDR3 DNA follows: TGTGCCAGCACCTACCTGCAGGACAGAGCTGAAGCTTTCTTT. As protein: CASTYLQDRAEAFF.

This clonotype was observed a few times. The chain carries TRBV5-1 and TRBJ2-1, with TRBD2 identical over 16 bases. Trimming removed 4 bases from V and 3 bases from J; junction bases left unmatched: 4. Germline CDR1 SGHRS, CDR2 YFSETQ. This CDR3 contains 17 residues. DNA of the CDR3: TGCGCCAGCAGCCAGGGACTAGCGGGAGGGGACTACAATGAGCAGTTCTTC. This codes for CASSQGLAGGDYNEQFF.

V gene TRBV29-1 combines with J gene TRBJ2-3; 7 bases line up with TRBD2. Losses at the gene ends were 0 bases for V and 5 bases for J; bases not matched to a gene: 2. CDR1 SQVTM and CDR2 ANQGSEA come from the germline V gene. This CDR3 is 13 amino acids long. Written as DNA, the CDR3 is TGCAGCGTTGAAGAGGTAGCGGGAGATACGCAGTATTTT. As protein: CSVEEVAGDTQYF.

This clonotype appeared a few times. J is TRBJ2-1 and V is TRBV24-1; 10 positions match TRBD2. The CDR3 is made up of 18 amino acids. Germline CDR1 reads KGHDR; CDR2 reads SFDVKD. Trimming took 4 bases from V and 0 from J; bases not matched to a gene: 8. CDR3 coding DNA: TGTGCCACCAGTGACCAAACTAGCGGGGCAAGCTCCTACAATGAGCAGTTCTTC. Its protein product is CATSDQTSGASSYNEQFF.

The gene calls are TRBV28 and TRBJ2-1; 9 bases line up with TRBD2. The V segment lost 9 bases and the J segment 6 bases; nucleotides outside the gene matches: 9. The CDR3 has 14 residues. In germline, CDR1 is MDHEN, CDR2 SYDVKM. Written as DNA, the CDR3 is TGTGCCAGTCTTTTACTGCGGGAGGGCAATGAGCAGTTCTTC. Residues: CASLLLREGNEQFF.

This clonotype was seen just once. The junction departs from the called germline gene at one end, perhaps through a read error. The CDR3 here is CAISEGAGTYNERFF. The CDR3 coding sequence is TGTGCCATCAGTGAGGGAGCGGGAACCTACAATGAGCGGTTCTTC. This sequence joins TRBV10-3 and TRBJ2-1, with 7 bases aligning to TRBD2. The CDR3 has 15 amino acids. Germline assignment: CDR1 ENHRY and CDR2 SYGVKD.

Remarks on this clonotype: The junction and the germline gene differ at one end; a read error may be behind it. This chain links TRBV7-9 with TRBJ1-1; the D is unclear. This CDR3 has 14 amino acids. Germline CDR1 reads SEHNR; CDR2 reads FQNEAQ (reference sequence). The CDR3 sequence is CASSFSAMKTEAFF. CDR3 sequence (DNA): TGTGCCAGCAGCTTTTCTGCCATGAAAACTGAAGCTTTCTTT.

This clonotype was observed once. This sequence joins TRBV12-5 and TRBJ2-1; 9 nucleotides agree with TRBD1. There are 14 residues in the CDR3. Trimming took 9 bases from V and 15 from J; bases not matched to a gene: 18. Germline V gene data show CDR1 as LGHNT and CDR2 as FRNRAP. CDR3 sequence reads: CASLRALQGAGTFF. The CDR3 DNA sequence: TGTGCTAGCCTCCGCGCGCTACAGGGGGCTGGGACGTTCTTC.

This clonotype has only one observation. V and J are TRBV24-1 and TRBJ1-2; D unresolved. The germline V and J ends were trimmed by 1 base and 8 bases, with 7 bases remaining between them. This CDR3 spans 12 amino acids. Germline V gives CDR1 KGHDR, CDR2 SFDVKD. The chain's CDR3 is CATSDFMEGYTF. CDR3 in DNA: TGTGCCACCAGTGATTTCATGGAAGGCTACACCTTC.

V usage is TRBV30 and J usage is TRBJ2-1; TRBD2 might be the D (5 bases). Per germline, CDR1 GTSNPN and CDR2 SVGIG (reference sequence). The V end was cut by 4 bases, the J end by 0 bases, with 13 bases between. This CDR3 has 15 amino acids. This CDR3 is CAWKRTRSSYNEQFF. The CDR3 DNA reads TGTGCCTGGAAAAGAACTAGAAGCTCCTACAATGAGCAGTTCTTC.

The rearrangement uses TRBV28 and TRBJ2-7; TRBD2 matches at 14 bases. With 8 bases clipped from V and 2 bases from J, the junction kept 5 bases outside the gene matches. The CDR3 spans 15 residues. Germline V gives CDR1 MDHEN, CDR2 SYDVKM. CDR3 sequence: CASLPTSGRAYEQYF. The CDR3 DNA reads TGTGCCAGCCTACCGACTAGCGGGAGGGCCTACGAGCAGTACTTC.

The chain combines TRBV6-1 with TRBJ2-7, with TRBD2 identical over 7 bases. Germline values: CDR1 MNHNS, CDR2 SASEGT. J was trimmed by 1 base and V by 5 bases; bases with no gene match: 8. There are 15 residues in the CDR3. CDR3 nucleotide sequence: TGTGCCAGCAGTTGGGAGGGAAGGGGATCCTACGAGCAGTACTTC. Translated: CASSWEGRGSYEQYF.

This clonotype was recorded only once. The rearrangement links TRBV5-5 to TRBJ1-1, with D unresolved. The V gene's germline CDR1 is SGHKS and CDR2 YYEKEE (reference sequence). Trimming took 2 bases from V and 4 from J, leaving 9 bases between them. CDR3 size: 13 residues. The CDR3 here is CASSLKESTEAFF. CDR3 bases: TGTGCCAGCAGCTTAAAGGAGAGCACTGAAGCTTTCTTT.

The sample holds one count of this clonotype. V usage is TRBV6-5 and J usage is TRBJ2-1; 8 bases fit TRBD2. CDR3 length: 15 residues. With 4 bases clipped from V and 7 bases from J, the junction kept 9 bases outside the gene matches. Germline loops: CDR1 MNHEY, CDR2 SVGAGI. This CDR3 is CASSFEAGVANEQFF. In nucleotides, the CDR3 is TGTGCCAGCAGTTTTGAAGCGGGAGTAGCGAATGAGCAGTTCTTC.

V is TRBV29-1 and J is TRBJ2-7; D gene uncertain. This CDR3 comprises 12 residues. The germline gives CDR1 SQVTM, CDR2 ANQGSEA. V lost 5 bases and J lost 4, with 12 bases in between. The CDR3 region is CSVRNRFYEQYF. In DNA, the CDR3 is TGCAGCGTTAGAAACAGATTTTACGAGCAGTACTTC.

The V call is TRBV12-3 or TRBV12-4, the J call TRBJ2-7, with TRBD2 matching 8 bases. With 5 bases clipped from V and 11 bases from J, the junction kept 20 bases outside the gene matches. The CDR3 runs to 16 residues. The CDR3 nucleotides read TGTGCCAGCAGTCCGGGCGGGATTAGCGGGATCGCCCGTGAGTACTTC. This codes for CASSPGGISGIAREYF.